This T cell receptor (beta chain) appears in the sequencing data of a study of blood T cell repertoires in COVID-19. Study-wide background: Samples came from the United States, Italy and Spain, spanning acute and convalescent COVID-19. Sources were T cells, B-cell-depleted T cells, or PBMCs; the material itself was cDNA or gDNA.

The germline V gene encodes CDR1 LGHDT and CDR2 YNNKEL (reference sequence). This CDR3 is 11 amino acids long. V shed 8 bases and J shed 1 base, with 5 bases lying between them. As processed by the authors: Amplification with reference gene primers provided the estimates of nucleated cell counts. Here immunoSEQ multiplex PCR was the method, and the copy in TCRdb shows in-frame clones only, minus some. The V and J calls and clone size were taken over from that table, and D and trimming were inferred from the DNA. Here the sample spans over 75,000 clones, roughly four fifths being singletons. Specimen: peripheral blood. The source of this sequence is a man aged 70 or older with acute or convalescent COVID-19. This rearrangement joins TRBV3-1 (or the pseudogene TRBV3-2) to TRBJ1-1; perhaps TRBD1 as D (5 bases). CDR3 in DNA: TGTGCCAGCCAGGGGAACACTGAAGCTTTCTTT. Encoded protein: CASQGNTEAFF.